The 7 T cell receptor beta chains below come from one sample, sequenced in a study of shared clonotypes between healthy human individuals. Profiled with immunoSEQ multiplex PCR; TCRdb holds only in-frame clones, not every one. The sample includes more than 1.2 million clones, approximately 98.5% of them seen just once. Sequenced material: naive CD4+ T cells sorted from blood. As to subset: CD45RA+ positively selected. The origin of the receptors is a man aged 30 to 45 in good health.

V usage is TRBV4-1 and J usage is TRBJ2-1; 9 positions match TRBD2. Trimming at V came to 3 bases and at J to 7 bases, leaving 7 bases not matched to a gene. The CDR3 spans 15 residues. Germline CDR1 is MGHRA and CDR2 is YSYEKL. CDR3 in amino acids: CASSQVAGVGNEQFF. As DNA, the CDR3 is TGCGCCAGCAGCCAGGTAGCGGGAGTCGGAAATGAGCAGTTCTTC.

The V call is TRBV10-3, the J call TRBJ2-7, with TRBD2 identical over 10 bases. Losses at the gene ends were 0 bases for V and 4 bases for J; bases not matched to a gene: 6. This CDR3 is built from 16 residues. The germline gives CDR1 ENHRY, CDR2 SYGVKD. This CDR3 reads CAISESWASGSYEQYF. The CDR3 DNA reads TGTGCCATCAGTGAGTCTTGGGCTAGCGGGAGTTACGAGCAGTACTTC.

This clone was recorded once. The chain links TRBV5-6 to TRBJ2-3, with 8 bases identical to TRBD2. CDR1 SGHDT and CDR2 YYEEEE come from the germline V gene. V gave up 9 bases and J gave up 2 bases; unmatched junction bases: 2. There are 12 residues in the CDR3. CDR3 sequence: CATGGPTDTQYF. CDR3 nucleotides: TGTGCCACGGGGGGGCCCACAGATACGCAGTATTTT.

This chain links TRBV29-1 with TRBJ1-5, with D uncertain. Germline V gives CDR1 SQVTM, CDR2 ANQGSEA. CDR3 length: 11 amino acids. Trimming left V 4 bases short and J 5 bases short, with 6 bases between. DNA for the CDR3: TGCAGCGTTGTTGGGGATCAGCCCCAGCATTTT. This codes for CSVVGDQPQHF.

The chain carries TRBV18 and TRBJ1-1; 9 nucleotides match TRBD1. Germline CDR1 is KGHSH and CDR2 is LQKENI. V was clipped by 6 bases and J by 0 bases; unmatched bases: 8. This CDR3 region has 16 residues. The CDR3 loop is CASSTTGGLMNTEAFF. CDR3 in DNA: TGTGCCAGCTCGACAACAGGGGGCCTTATGAACACTGAAGCTTTCTTT.

There are a few counts of this clone. Other DNA sequences of this sample code for an identical CDR3. The chain combines TRBV9 with TRBJ1-1; a weak D match, TRBD1 (6 bases). This CDR3 is built from 13 residues. Germline CDR1 SGDLS, CDR2 YYNGEE. V was clipped by 2 bases and J by 2 bases, with 7 bases between them. The DNA for the CDR3 is TGTGCCAGCAGCGTGGACAGCAACACTGAAGCTTTCTTT. Amino acid sequence: CASSVDSNTEAFF.

This rearrangement joins TRBV20-1 to TRBJ2-3, with TRBD2 as a possible D gene (5 bases). The CDR3 covers 11 residues. V was cut by 6 bases and J by 5 bases, with 9 bases left in between. Germline CDR1 is DFQATT and CDR2 is SNEGSKA (reference sequence). The DNA of the CDR3 is TGCAGTGCAGGAGGAATAGATACGCAGTATTTT. Translated, it gives CSAGGIDTQYF.